This T cell receptor beta chain was sequenced in a study of T cells in Graves' hyperthyroidism and ophthalmopathy. The overall study: The authors collected peripheral blood at initial diagnosis, before any treatment.

The TCR beta CDR3 regions underwent amplification using RNA transcripts as the source. Primed by the HTBI set, a first-round RT-PCR was run on the TCR CDR3. TCRdb ran MiXCR on the multiplex PCR reads and lists one entry per CDR3 protein. The table shows about 640,000 distinct CDR3 sequences, with more than 20% occurring only once. The CDR3 has 15 residues. V gave up 4 bases and J gave up 3 bases; unmatched junction bases: 9. Per the germline V gene, CDR1 is MDHEN and CDR2 is SYDVKM. This clonotype was observed at least ten times. Duration under 3 months, a NOSPECS grade of at least 4, and a Clinical Activity Score of at least 3 characterized the ophthalmopathy patients.

The chain recombines TRBV28 with TRBJ2-7; 7 nucleotides line up with TRBD2. Sequencing was done on a sample of blood. The TCR was taken from a man aged 30-40 years with Graves' ophthalmopathy. This chain's CDR3 is CASSSYREVVYEQYF. CDR3 DNA sequence: TGTGCCAGCAGTTCCTACCGGGAGGTAGTCTACGAGCAGTACTTC. Drawing the rest from reference TRBV28 and TRBJ2-7, the complete variable domain is DVKVTQSSRYLVKRTGEKVFLECVQDMDHENMFWYRQDPGLGLRLIYFSYDVKMKEKGDIPEGYSVSREKKERFSLILESASTNQTSMYLCASSSYREVVYEQYFGPGTRLTVT.